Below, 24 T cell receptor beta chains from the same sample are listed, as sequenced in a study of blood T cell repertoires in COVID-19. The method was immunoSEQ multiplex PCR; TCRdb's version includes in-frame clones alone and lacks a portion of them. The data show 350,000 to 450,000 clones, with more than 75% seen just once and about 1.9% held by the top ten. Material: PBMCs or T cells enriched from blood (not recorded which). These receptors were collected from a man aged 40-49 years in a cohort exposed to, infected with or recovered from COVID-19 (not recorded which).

The CDR3 DNA reads as TGTGCCATCAGTGGAACCGGGACTAGCAGGACAGATACGCAGTATTTT. Protein: CAISGTGTSRTDTQYF. The chain recombines TRBV10-3 with TRBJ2-3; 9 bases align to TRBD2. The CDR3 length is 16 residues. The V gene end was trimmed by 4 bases and the J gene end by 3 bases; junction bases not matched to a gene: 8. Germline V lookup: CDR1 ENHRY, CDR2 SYGVKD.

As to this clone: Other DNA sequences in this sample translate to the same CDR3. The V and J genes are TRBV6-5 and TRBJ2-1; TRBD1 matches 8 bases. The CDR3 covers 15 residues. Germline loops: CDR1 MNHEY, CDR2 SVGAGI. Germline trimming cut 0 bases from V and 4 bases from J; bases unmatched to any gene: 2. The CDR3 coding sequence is TGTGCCAGCAGTTACTCTGGACAGGGATACAATGAGCAGTTCTTC. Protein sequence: CASSYSGQGYNEQFF.

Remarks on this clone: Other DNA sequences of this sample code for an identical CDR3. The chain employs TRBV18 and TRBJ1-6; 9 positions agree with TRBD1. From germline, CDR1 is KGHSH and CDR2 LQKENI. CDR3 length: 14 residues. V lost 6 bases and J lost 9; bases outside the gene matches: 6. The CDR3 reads CASSPGQGGSPLHF. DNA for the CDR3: TGTGCCAGCTCGCCGGGACAGGGAGGTTCACCCCTCCACTTT. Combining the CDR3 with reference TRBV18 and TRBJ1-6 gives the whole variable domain NAGVMQNPRHLVRRRGQEARLRCSPMKGHSHVYWYRQLPEEGLKFMVYLQKENIIDESGMPKERFSAEFPKEGPSILRIQQVVRGDSAAYFCASSPGQGGSPLHFGNGTRLTVT.

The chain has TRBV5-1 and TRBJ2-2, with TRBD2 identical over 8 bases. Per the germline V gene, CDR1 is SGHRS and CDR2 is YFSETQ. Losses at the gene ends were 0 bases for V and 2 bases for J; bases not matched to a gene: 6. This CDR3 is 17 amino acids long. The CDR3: CASSLGWAGGNTGELFF. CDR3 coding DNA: TGCGCCAGCAGCTTGGGATGGGCGGGAGGAAACACCGGGGAGCTGTTTTTT.

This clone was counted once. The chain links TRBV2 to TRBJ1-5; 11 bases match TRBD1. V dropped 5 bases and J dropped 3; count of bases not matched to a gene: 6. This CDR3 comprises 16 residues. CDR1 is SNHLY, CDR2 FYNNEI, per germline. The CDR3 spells CASSRTGGEANQPQHF. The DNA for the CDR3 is TGTGCCAGCAGTCGGACAGGGGGCGAGGCCAATCAGCCCCAGCATTTT.

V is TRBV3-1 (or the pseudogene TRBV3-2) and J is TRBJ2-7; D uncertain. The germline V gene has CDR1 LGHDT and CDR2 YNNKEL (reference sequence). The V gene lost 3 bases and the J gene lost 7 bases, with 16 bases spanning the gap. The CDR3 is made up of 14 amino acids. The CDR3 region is CASSHGVSSVEQYF. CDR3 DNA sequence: TGTGCCAGCAGCCATGGAGTCTCTTCCGTGGAGCAGTACTTC.

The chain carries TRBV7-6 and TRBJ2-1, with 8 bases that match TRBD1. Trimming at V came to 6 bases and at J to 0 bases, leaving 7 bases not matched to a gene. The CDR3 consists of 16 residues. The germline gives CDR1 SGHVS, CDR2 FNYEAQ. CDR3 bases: TGTGCCAGCAGAAAGTCAGGGGGCAGCTCCTACAATGAGCAGTTCTTC. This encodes CASRKSGGSSYNEQFF. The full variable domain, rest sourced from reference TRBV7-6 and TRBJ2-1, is GAGVSQSPRYKVTKRGQDVALRCDPISGHVSLYWYRQALGQGPEFLTYFNYEAQQDKSGLPNDRFSAERPEGSISTLTIQRTEQRDSAMYRCASRKSGGSSYNEQFFGPGTRLTVL.

The CDR3 protein is CASSPLRQGSNEKLFF. The DNA for the CDR3 is TGTGCCAGCTCACCGTTACGACAGGGTTCTAATGAAAAACTGTTTTTT. The chain couples TRBV18 to TRBJ1-4; 7 nucleotides line up with TRBD1. V lost 3 bases and J lost 3; bases outside the gene matches: 7. Germline V gives CDR1 KGHSH, CDR2 LQKENI. The CDR3 consists of 16 residues.

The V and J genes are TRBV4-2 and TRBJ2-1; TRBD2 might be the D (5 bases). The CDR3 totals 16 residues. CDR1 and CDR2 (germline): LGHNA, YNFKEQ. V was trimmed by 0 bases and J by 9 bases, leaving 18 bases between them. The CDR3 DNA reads TGTGCCAGCAGCCAAGATGGAGCGGCTGCCAGGAGTGAGCAGTTCTTC. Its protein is CASSQDGAAARSEQFF.

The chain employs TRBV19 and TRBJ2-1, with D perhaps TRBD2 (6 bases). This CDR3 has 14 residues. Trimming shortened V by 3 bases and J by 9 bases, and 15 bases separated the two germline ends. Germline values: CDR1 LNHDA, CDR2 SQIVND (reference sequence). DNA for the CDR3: TGTGCCAGTAGTATGGGACTCTCAATGGGTGAGCAGTTCTTC. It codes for CASSMGLSMGEQFF. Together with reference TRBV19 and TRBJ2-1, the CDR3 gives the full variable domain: DGGITQSPKYLFRKEGQNVTLSCEQNLNHDAMYWYRQDPGQGLRLIYYSQIVNDFQKGDIAEGYSVSREKKESFPLTVTSAQKNPTAFYLCASSMGLSMGEQFFGPGTRLTVL.

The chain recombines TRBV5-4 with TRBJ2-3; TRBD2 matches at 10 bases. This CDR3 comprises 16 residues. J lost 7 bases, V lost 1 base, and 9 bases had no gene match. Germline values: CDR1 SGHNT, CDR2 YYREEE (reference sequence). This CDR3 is CASSLLAGGPPNTQYF. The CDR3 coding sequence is TGTGCCAGCAGCTTGTTAGCGGGAGGACCCCCGAATACGCAGTATTTT.

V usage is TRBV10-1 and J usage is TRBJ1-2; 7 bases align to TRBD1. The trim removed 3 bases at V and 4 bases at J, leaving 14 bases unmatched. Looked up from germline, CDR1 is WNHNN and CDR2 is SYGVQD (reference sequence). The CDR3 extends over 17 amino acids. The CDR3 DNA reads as TGCGCCAGCAGTGATTTACAGGGGAGCCCTGATGGCTATGGCTACACCTTC. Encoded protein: CASSDLQGSPDGYGYTF.

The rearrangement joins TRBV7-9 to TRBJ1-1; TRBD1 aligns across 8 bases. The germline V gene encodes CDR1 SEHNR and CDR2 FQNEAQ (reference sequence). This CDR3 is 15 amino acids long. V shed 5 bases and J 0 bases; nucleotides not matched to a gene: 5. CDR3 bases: TGTGCCAGCAGCGACGGGACAGGCTTGAACACTGAAGCTTTCTTT. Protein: CASSDGTGLNTEAFF.

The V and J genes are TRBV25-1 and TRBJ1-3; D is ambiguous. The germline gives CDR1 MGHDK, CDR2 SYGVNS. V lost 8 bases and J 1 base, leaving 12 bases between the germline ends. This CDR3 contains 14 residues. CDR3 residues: CASRNTGSGNTIYF. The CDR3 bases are TGTGCCAGCCGCAACACGGGATCTGGAAACACCATATATTTT.

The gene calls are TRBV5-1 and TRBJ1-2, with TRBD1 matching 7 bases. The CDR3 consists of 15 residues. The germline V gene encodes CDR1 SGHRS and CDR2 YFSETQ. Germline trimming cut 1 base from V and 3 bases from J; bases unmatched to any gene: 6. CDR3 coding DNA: TGCGCCAGCAGCTTGACAGAAGGGGGCCACTATGGCTACACCTTC. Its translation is CASSLTEGGHYGYTF.

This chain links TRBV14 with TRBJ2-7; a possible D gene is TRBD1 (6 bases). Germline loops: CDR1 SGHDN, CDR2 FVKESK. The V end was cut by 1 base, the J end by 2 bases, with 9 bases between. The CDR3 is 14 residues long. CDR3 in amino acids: CASSQVQGTYEQYF. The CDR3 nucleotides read TGTGCCAGCAGCCAAGTTCAGGGGACCTACGAGCAGTACTTC.

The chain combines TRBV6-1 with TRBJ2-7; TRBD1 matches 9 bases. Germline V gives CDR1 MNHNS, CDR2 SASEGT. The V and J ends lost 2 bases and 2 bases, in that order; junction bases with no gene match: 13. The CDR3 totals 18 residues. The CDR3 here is CASSERGQGWKLTYEQYF. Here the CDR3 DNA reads TGTGCCAGCAGTGAACGGGGACAGGGATGGAAGTTAACCTACGAGCAGTACTTC.

CDR3 nucleotides: TGTGCCAGCAGCGTAGAGGGAGACTACGAGCAGTACTTC. It specifies CASSVEGDYEQYF. V and J are TRBV9 and TRBJ2-7; a weak D match, TRBD2 (5 bases). Trimming left V 0 bases short and J 3 bases short, with 7 bases between. The CDR3 loop spans 13 amino acids. Per the germline V gene, CDR1 is SGDLS and CDR2 is YYNGEE.

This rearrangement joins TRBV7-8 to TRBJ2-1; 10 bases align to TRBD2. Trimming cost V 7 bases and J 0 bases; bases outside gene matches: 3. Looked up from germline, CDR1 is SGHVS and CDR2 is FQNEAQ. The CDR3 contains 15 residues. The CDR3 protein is CASTLAGASYNEQFF. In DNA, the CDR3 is TGTGCCAGCACCCTAGCGGGAGCCTCCTACAATGAGCAGTTCTTC.

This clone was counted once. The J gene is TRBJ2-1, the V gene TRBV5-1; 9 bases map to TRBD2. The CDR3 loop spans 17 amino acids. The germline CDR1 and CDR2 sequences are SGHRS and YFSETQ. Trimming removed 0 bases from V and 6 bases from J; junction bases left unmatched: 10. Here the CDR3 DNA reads TGCGCCAGCAGCTTGGAGGCTAGCGGGACGGTTAGCAATGAGCAGTTCTTC. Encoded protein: CASSLEASGTVSNEQFF.

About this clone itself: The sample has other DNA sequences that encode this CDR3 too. The CDR3 nucleotides read TGTGCCAGCAGCTTAGATGACAGGGGCTATGGCTACACCTTC. Protein: CASSLDDRGYGYTF. The chain is built from TRBV7-6 and TRBJ1-2, with 8 bases identical to TRBD1. In germline, CDR1 is SGHVS, CDR2 FNYEAQ. The V segment lost 1 base and the J segment 4 bases; nucleotides outside the gene matches: 2. This CDR3 has 14 residues.

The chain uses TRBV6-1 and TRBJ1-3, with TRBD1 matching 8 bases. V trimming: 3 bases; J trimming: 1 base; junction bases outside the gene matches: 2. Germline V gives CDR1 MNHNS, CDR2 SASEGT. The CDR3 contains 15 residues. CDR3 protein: CASSDQGASGNTIYF. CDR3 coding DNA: TGTGCCAGCAGTGATCAGGGGGCGTCTGGAAACACCATATATTTT.

The CDR3 nucleotides read TGTGCCTGGAGTTTGGAGAGCAATCAGCCCCAGCATTTT. Its translation: CAWSLESNQPQHF. The chain couples TRBV30 to TRBJ1-5; D gene ambiguous. Germline loops: CDR1 GTSNPN, CDR2 SVGIG (reference sequence). Trimming left V 2 bases short and J 1 base short, with 6 bases between. This CDR3 spans 13 amino acids.

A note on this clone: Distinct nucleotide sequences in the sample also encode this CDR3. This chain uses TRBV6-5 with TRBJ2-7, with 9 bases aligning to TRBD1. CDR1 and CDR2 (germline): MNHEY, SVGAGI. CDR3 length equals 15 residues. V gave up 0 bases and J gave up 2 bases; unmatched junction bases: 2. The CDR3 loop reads CASSYSGQGAYEQYF. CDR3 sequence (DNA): TGTGCCAGCAGTTACTCGGGACAGGGAGCCTACGAGCAGTACTTC.